This T cell receptor beta chain is from a study of blood T cell repertoires in COVID-19. Overall study: Donors in the United States, Italy and Spain gave samples during acute or convalescent COVID-19.

Source study methods: Using reference gene primer amplification, nucleated cell counts were estimated. The table came from immunoSEQ multiplex PCR; TCRdb's copy has only in-frame clones and leaves some out. That table is the source of V, J and clone size, and D and trimming were worked out from the DNA. This sample carries a few hundred thousand clones, 86% of them seen once, and the ten largest clones take roughly 4%. This receptor was taken from a man between 18 and 29 years old with active or convalescent COVID-19. Material for sequencing was peripheral blood.

The CDR3 region is CASSPTGNSPLHF. The CDR3 bases are TGTGCCAGCAGCCCGACAGGGAATTCACCCCTCCACTTT. This chain connects TRBV7-2 to TRBJ1-6; 7 positions agree with TRBD1. The junction had 2 bases not matched to a gene; V was cut back by 5 bases and J by 7 bases. Germline V gene lookup returns CDR1 SGHTA and CDR2 FQGNSA. The CDR3 is 13 residues long.